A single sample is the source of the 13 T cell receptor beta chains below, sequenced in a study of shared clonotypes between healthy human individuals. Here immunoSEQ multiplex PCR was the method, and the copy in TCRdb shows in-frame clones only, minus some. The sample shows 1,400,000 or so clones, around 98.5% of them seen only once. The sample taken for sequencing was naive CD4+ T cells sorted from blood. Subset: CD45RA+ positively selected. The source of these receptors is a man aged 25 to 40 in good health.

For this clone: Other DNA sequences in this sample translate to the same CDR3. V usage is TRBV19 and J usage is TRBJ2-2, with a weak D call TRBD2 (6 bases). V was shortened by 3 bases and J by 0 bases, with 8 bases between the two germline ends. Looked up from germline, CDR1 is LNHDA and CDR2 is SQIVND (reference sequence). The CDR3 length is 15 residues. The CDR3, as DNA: TGTGCCAGTAGTATCCGCGGGACGAACACCGGGGAGCTGTTTTTT. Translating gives CASSIRGTNTGELFF.

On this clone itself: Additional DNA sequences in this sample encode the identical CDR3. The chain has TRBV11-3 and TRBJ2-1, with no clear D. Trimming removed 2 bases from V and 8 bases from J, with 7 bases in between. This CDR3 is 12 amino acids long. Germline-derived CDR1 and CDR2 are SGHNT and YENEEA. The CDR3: CASSLTGDEQFF. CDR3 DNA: TGTGCCAGCAGCTTAACTGGGGATGAGCAGTTCTTC.

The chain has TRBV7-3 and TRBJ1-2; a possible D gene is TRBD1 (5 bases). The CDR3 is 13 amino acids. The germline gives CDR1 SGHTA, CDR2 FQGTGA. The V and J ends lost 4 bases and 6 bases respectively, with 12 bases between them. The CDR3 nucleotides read TGTGCCAGCAGCTCGACCAGGGACCATGGCTACACCTTC. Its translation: CASSSTRDHGYTF.

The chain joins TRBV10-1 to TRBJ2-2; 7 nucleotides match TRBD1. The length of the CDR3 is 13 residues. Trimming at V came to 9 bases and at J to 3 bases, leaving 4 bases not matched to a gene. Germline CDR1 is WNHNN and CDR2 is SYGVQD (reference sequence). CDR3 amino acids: CASRDRYTGELFF. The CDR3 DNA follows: TGCGCCAGTCGGGACAGATACACCGGGGAGCTGTTTTTT.

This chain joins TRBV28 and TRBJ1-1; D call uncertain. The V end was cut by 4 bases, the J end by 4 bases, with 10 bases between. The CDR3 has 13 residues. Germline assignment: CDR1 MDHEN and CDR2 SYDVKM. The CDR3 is CASSYSRITEAFF. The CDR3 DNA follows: TGTGCCAGCAGTTACTCGAGAATCACTGAAGCTTTCTTT.

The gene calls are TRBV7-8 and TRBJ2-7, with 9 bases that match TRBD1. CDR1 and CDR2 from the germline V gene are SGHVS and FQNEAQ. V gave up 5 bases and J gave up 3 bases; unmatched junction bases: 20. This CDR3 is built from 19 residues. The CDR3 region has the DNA TGTGCCAGCAGCACAAGGGACAGGGCTGCTAGGCTGAAATACTACGAGCAGTACTTC. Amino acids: CASSTRDRAARLKYYEQYF. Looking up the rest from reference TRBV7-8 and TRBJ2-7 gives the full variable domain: GAGVSQSPRYKVAKRGQDVALRCDPISGHVSLFWYQQALGQGPEFLTYFQNEAQLDKSGLPSDRFFAERPEGSVSTLKIQRTQQEDSAVYLCASSTRDRAARLKYYEQYFGPGTRLTVT.

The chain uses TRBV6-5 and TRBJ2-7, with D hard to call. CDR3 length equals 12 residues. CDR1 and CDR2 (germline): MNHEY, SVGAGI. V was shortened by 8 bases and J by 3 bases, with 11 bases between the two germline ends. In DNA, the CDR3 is TGTGCCAGCGGCACCGTAAACTACGAGCAGTACTTC. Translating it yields CASGTVNYEQYF.

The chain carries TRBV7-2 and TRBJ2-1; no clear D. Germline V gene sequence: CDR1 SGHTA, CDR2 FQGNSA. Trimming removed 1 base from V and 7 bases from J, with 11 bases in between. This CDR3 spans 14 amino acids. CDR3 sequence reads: CASSLGLGLNEQFF. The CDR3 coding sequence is TGTGCCAGCAGCTTAGGTCTAGGTCTGAATGAGCAGTTCTTC.

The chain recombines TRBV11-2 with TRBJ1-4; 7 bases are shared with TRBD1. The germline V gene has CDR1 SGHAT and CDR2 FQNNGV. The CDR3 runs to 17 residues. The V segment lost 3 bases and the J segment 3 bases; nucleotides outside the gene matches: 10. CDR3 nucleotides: TGTGCCAGCAGCTTTAGAGGGGGCGACAGGCCTAATGAAAAACTGTTTTTT. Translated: CASSFRGGDRPNEKLFF.

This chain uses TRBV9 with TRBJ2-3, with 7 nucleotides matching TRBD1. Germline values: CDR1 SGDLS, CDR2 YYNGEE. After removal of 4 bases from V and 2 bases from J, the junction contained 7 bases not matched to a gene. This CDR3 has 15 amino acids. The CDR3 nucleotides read TGTGCCAGCAGCACTAGGGACAGTCACACAGATACGCAGTATTTT. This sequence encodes CASSTRDSHTDTQYF.

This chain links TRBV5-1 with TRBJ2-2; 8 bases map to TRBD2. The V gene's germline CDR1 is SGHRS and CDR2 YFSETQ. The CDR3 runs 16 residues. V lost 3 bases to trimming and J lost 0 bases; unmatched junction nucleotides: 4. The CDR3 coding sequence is TGCGCCAGCAGCTATTTTAGCGGGACGAACACCGGGGAGCTGTTTTTT. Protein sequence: CASSYFSGTNTGELFF.

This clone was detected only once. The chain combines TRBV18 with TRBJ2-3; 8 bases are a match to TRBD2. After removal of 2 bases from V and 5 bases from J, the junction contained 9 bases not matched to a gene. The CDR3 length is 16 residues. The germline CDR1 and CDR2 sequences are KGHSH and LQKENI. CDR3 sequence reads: CASSPTQAGAGDTQYF. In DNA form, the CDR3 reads TGTGCCAGCTCACCAACACAAGCGGGAGCAGGAGATACGCAGTATTTT.

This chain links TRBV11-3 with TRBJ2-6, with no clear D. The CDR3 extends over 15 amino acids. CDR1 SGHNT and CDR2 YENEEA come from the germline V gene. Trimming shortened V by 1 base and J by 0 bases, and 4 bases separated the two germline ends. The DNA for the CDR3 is TGTGCCAGCAGCTTAGCGGGCTCTGGGGCCAACGTCCTGACTTTC. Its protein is CASSLAGSGANVLTF.